Shown below are 12 T cell receptor beta chains from a single sample sequenced in a study of cytomegalovirus exposure and HLA in healthy donors. The PCR made use of 60 Vbeta and 13 Jbeta primers. The assay was immunoSEQ multiplex PCR, and TCRdb's table has in-frame clones only and misses some. The sample contains under 200,000 clones, around 67% of which appear only once. The sample comprised PBMCs. The receptors come from a woman aged 18-29 years in good health and CMV-seropositive.

The CDR3 sequence: CASSPRLGGDGNTIYF. DNA for the CDR3: TGTGCCAGCAGCCCGCGACTCGGAGGGGATGGAAACACCATATATTTT. J is TRBJ1-3 and V is TRBV5-4; weak D call: TRBD1 (5 bases). Germline V gene sequence: CDR1 SGHNT, CDR2 YYREEE (reference sequence). Trimming removed 4 bases at V and 3 bases at J, with 17 bases between. The CDR3 sequence is 16 residues long.

This clone has a handful of counts. The chain recombines TRBV7-9 with TRBJ2-1; no clear D. Per germline, CDR1 SEHNR and CDR2 FQNEAQ (reference sequence). V was cut by 6 bases and J by 8 bases, with 8 bases left in between. This CDR3 is built from 11 residues. The CDR3 protein is CASRSPHEQFF. The CDR3 nucleotides are TGTGCCAGCAGGTCTCCCCATGAGCAGTTCTTC.

The chain has TRBV2 and TRBJ1-2, with 12 bases aligning to TRBD1. J was trimmed by 8 bases and V by 7 bases; bases with no gene match: 8. CDR1 is SNHLY and CDR2 is FYNNEI in the germline V gene. This CDR3 is 14 amino acids long. CDR3 DNA: TGTGCCAGCATTCCGGGACAGGGGGCAGGAGGCTACACCTTC. Protein sequence: CASIPGQGAGGYTF.

V gene TRBV5-6 combines with J gene TRBJ2-2, with D perhaps TRBD2 (5 bases). The CDR3 sequence is 15 residues long. The V gene's germline CDR1 is SGHDT and CDR2 YYEEEE. Trimming cost V 4 bases and J 3 bases, with 13 bases left between them. The CDR3 DNA reads as TGTGCCAGCAGCCGATTACGGGGATACACCGGGGAGCTGTTTTTT. Translating it yields CASSRLRGYTGELFF.

The CDR3 DNA reads as TGTGCCAGCTCACCCGACATGACAGGGAATCAGCCCCAGCATTTT. Encoded protein: CASSPDMTGNQPQHF. V usage is TRBV18 and J usage is TRBJ1-5, with 7 bases matching TRBD1. CDR3 length equals 15 residues. Looked up from germline, CDR1 is KGHSH and CDR2 is LQKENI. V shed 3 bases, J shed 4 bases, and the junction held 6 bases outside the gene matches.

This clone was detected only a few times. The J gene is TRBJ2-7, the V gene TRBV27; D might be TRBD1 (6 bases). Per germline, CDR1 MNHEY and CDR2 SMNVEV (reference sequence). The CDR3 sequence is 17 residues long. V lost 6 bases and J lost 3, with 24 bases in between. CDR3 residues: CASSPGQGMDLIYEQYF. In DNA form, the CDR3 reads TGTGCCAGCAGCCCGGGCCAGGGGATGGACCTAATCTACGAGCAGTACTTC.

The chain employs TRBV5-6 and TRBJ2-2, with TRBD1 matching over 10 bases. Germline CDR1 reads SGHDT; CDR2 reads YYEEEE. The J segment lost 4 bases and the V segment lost 3 bases, leaving 6 bases of the junction unmatched. The CDR3 loop spans 16 amino acids. Here the CDR3 reads CASSSTGTGATGELFF. The CDR3 DNA is TGTGCCAGCAGCTCCACCGGGACAGGGGCCACCGGGGAGCTGTTTTTT. The full variable domain, rest sourced from reference TRBV5-6 and TRBJ2-2, is DAGVTQSPTHLIKTRGQQVTLRCSPKSGHDTVSWYQQALGQGPQFIFQYYEEEERQRGNFPDRFSGHQFPNYSSELNVNALLLGDSALYLCASSSTGTGATGELFFGEGSRLTVL.

The genes are TRBV4-2 and TRBJ2-7; 8 nucleotides align to TRBD2. With V trimmed by 2 bases and J by 1 base, 10 bases remained unmatched. In germline, CDR1 is LGHNA, CDR2 YNFKEQ. This CDR3 region has 17 residues. In nucleotides, the CDR3 is TGTGCCAGCAGCCAACAGTCTCGAGCGGGGGCATCCTACGAGCAGTACTTC. This gives the protein CASSQQSRAGASYEQYF.

This chain links TRBV5-6 with TRBJ2-1; TRBD1 matches at 11 bases. Germline loops: CDR1 SGHDT, CDR2 YYEEEE. J gave up 7 bases and V 4 bases, and 10 bases lay outside the gene matches. The length of the CDR3 is 16 residues. CDR3 sequence: CASSLGTGGLRNEQFF. In DNA, the CDR3 is TGTGCCAGCAGCCTCGGGACAGGGGGTCTCCGGAATGAGCAGTTCTTC.

The chain combines TRBV6-1 with TRBJ1-1, with 8 bases matching TRBD1. This CDR3 spans 17 amino acids. Germline lookup yields CDR1 MNHNS and CDR2 SASEGT. Trimming at V came to 2 bases and at J to 1 base, leaving 9 bases not matched to a gene. The CDR3 DNA is TGTGCCAGCAGTGAATTAGTAAGGGGGACAGGGAACACTGAAGCTTTCTTT. Residues: CASSELVRGTGNTEAFF.

V gene TRBV9 combines with J gene TRBJ2-5; TRBD2 is a possible D gene (5 bases). CDR1 and CDR2 (germline): SGDLS, YYNGEE. V lost 0 bases to trimming and J lost 5 bases, with 8 bases between them. The CDR3 covers 13 residues. The DNA of the CDR3 is TGTGCCAGCAGCGTAGTAGGGAGCGAGACCCAGTACTTC. This translates into CASSVVGSETQYF.

V is TRBV9 and J is TRBJ1-2; 8 bases line up with TRBD1. The CDR3 runs 16 residues. Trimming cost V 2 bases and J 0 bases; bases outside gene matches: 6. The V gene's germline CDR1 is SGDLS and CDR2 YYNGEE. In nucleotides, the CDR3 is TGTGCCAGCAGCGTCGAGGGACAGGCGTCTAACTATGGCTACACCTTC. Protein product: CASSVEGQASNYGYTF.